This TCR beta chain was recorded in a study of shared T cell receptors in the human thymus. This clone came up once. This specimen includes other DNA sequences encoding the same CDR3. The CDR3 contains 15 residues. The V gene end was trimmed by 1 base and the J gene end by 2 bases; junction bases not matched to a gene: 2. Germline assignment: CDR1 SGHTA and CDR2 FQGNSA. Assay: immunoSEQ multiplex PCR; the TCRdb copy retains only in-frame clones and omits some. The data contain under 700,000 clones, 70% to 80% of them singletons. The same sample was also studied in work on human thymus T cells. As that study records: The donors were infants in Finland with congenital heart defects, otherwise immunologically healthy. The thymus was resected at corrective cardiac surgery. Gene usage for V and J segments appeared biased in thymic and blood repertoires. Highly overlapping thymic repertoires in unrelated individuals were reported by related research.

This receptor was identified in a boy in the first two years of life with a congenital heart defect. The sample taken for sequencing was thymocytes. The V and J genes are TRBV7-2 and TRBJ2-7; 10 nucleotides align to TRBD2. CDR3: CASSLGLAGAYEQYF. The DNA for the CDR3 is TGTGCCAGCAGCTTAGGGCTAGCGGGGGCCTACGAGCAGTACTTC.